This section outlines one T cell receptor (beta chain) sequence together with its context. An end of the junction does not agree with germline; a read error may underlie this. The data stem from a study of blood T cell repertoires in COVID-19. Germline CDR1 SSHAT, CDR2 FNYEAQ (reference sequence). The CDR3 contains 16 residues. Here immunoSEQ multiplex PCR was the method, and the copy in TCRdb shows in-frame clones only, minus some. The sample carries hundreds of thousands of clones, 86% recorded once. This TCR was recovered from a woman aged 50 to 60 in a cohort exposed to, infected with or recovered from COVID-19 (not recorded which). Source material: PBMCs or T cells enriched from blood (not recorded which). J is TRBJ2-5 and V is TRBV7-7; a possible D gene is TRBD1 (5 bases). CDR3 DNA: TGTGCTAGCAGCTTAGGTGTAGGACAAACCCAAGAGACCCAGTACTTC. Encoded protein: CASSLGVGQTQETQYF.